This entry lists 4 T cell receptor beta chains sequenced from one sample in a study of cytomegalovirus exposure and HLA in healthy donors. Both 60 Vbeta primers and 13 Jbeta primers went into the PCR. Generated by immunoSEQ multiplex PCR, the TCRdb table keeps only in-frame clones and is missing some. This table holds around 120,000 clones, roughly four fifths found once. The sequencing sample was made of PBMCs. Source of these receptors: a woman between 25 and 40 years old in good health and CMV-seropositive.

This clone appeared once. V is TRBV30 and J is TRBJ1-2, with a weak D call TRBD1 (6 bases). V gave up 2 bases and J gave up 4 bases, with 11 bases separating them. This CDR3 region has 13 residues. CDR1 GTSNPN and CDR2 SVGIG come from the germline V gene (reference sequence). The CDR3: CAWSSGEGYGYTF. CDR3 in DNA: TGTGCCTGGAGTTCAGGGGAGGGCTATGGCTACACCTTC. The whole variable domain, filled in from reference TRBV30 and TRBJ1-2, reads SQTIHQWPATLVQPVGSPLSLECTVEGTSNPNLYWYRQAAGRGLQLLFYSVGIGQISSEVPQNLSASRPQDRQFILSSKKLLLSDSGFYLCAWSSGEGYGYTFGSGTRLTVV.

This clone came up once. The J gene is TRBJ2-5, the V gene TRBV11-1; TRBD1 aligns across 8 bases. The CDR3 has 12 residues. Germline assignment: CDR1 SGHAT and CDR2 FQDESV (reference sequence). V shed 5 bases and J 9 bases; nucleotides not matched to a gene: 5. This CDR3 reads CASSPQGGAQYF. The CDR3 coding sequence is TGTGCCAGCAGCCCACAGGGGGGTGCCCAGTACTTC.

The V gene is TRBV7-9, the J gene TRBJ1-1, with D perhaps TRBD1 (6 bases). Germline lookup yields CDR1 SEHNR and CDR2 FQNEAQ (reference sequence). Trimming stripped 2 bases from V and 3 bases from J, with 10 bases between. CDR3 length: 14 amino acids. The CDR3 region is CASSLRSGDTEAFF. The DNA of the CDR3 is TGTGCCAGCAGCTTACGTTCAGGGGACACTGAAGCTTTCTTT.

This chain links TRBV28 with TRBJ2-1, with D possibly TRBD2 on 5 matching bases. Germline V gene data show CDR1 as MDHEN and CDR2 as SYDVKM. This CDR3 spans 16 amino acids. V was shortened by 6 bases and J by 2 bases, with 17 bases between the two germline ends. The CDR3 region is CASRWSGASPYNEQFF. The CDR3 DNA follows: TGTGCCAGCAGATGGTCCGGAGCTAGCCCCTACAATGAGCAGTTCTTC. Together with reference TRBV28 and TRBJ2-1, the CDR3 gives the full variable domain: DVKVTQSSRYLVKRTGEKVFLECVQDMDHENMFWYRQDPGLGLRLIYFSYDVKMKEKGDIPEGYSVSREKKERFSLILESASTNQTSMYLCASRWSGASPYNEQFFGPGTRLTVL.